This T cell receptor (beta chain) was recovered during a study of Graves' ophthalmopathy and Graves' hyperthyroidism. Study overall: Peripheral blood was collected at initial diagnosis, before any treatment. Study-level findings and limits: Thyroid clonotypes that were expanded above 0.001 frequency mostly also appeared in blood. As the model predicted ophthalmopathy progression, it achieved a sensitivity of around 71% and a specificity of 72.22%.

Germline V gene sequence: CDR1 DFQATT, CDR2 SNEGSKA (reference sequence). The CDR3 is made up of 15 amino acids. Trimming cost V 0 bases and J 6 bases; bases outside gene matches: 3. Amplifying from RNA transcripts, the study obtained TCR beta CDR3 regions. HTBI-primed RT-PCR formed the first round, and a multiplex PCR formed the second. TCRdb reanalysed the multiplex PCR reads using MiXCR and keeps one entry per CDR3 protein. The sample carries 360,000 or so distinct CDR3 sequences, around 19% recorded once. This clonotype appeared many times. Its specificity is not known. Other autoimmune diseases, uncontrolled infections, pregnancy or lactation excluded patients from enrollment.

This receptor was taken from a woman aged 18-30 years with Graves' ophthalmopathy. The chain recombines TRBV20-1 with TRBJ2-7; TRBD2 matches at 15 bases. The material sequenced was peripheral blood. The CDR3 protein is CSARDGTSGRLEQYF. The CDR3 region has the DNA TGCAGTGCTAGAGATGGGACTAGCGGGAGGCTCGAGCAGTACTTC.